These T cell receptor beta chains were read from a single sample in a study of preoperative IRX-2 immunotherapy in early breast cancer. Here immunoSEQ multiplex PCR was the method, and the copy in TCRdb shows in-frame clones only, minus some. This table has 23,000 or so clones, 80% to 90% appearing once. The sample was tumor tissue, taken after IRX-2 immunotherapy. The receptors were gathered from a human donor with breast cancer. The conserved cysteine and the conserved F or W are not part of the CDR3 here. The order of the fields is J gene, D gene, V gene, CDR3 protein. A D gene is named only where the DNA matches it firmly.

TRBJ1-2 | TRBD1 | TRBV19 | ASRRGTGWDGYT
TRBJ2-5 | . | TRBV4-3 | ASSQQLTRETQY
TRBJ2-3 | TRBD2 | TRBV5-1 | ASSGGLAGADTQY
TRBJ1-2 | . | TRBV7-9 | ASTSQGIYGYT
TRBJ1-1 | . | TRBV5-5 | ASSLLGNTEAF
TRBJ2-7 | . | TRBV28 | ASSLAYEQY
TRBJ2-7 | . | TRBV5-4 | ASSLGGRDYEQY
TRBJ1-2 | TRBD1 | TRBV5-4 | ASSLQAGGDYT
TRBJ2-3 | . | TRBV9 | ASSVTADTQY
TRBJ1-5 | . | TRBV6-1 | ASTWRPNQPQH
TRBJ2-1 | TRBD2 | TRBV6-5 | ASRSGGATYNEQF
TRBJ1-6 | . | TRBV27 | ASRGGGRNSPLH
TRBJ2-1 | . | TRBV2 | ASSAGDTYNEQF
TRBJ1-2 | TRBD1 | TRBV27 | ASASPDRGYRGYT
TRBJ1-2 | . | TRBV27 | ASSGRTARDGYT
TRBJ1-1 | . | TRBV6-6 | ASSSHASGRAEAF
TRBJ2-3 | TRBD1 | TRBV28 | ASSRTGPSSTDTQY
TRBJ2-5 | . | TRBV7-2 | ASSLATEETQY
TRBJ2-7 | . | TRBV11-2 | ASSLSTGAYEQY
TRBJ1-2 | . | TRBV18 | ASSPPGRINYGYT
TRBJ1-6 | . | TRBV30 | AWSPDVEVHSPLH
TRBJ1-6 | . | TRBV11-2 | ASSLEGTPLH
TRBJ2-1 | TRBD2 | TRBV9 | ASSGTSGRLF
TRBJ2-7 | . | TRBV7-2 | ASSFYRDYEQY
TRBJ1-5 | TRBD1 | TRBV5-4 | ASSRDRDSNQPQH
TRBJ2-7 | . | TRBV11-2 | ASSLSFRARLYEQY
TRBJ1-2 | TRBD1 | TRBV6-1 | ASRGQGAGNYGYT
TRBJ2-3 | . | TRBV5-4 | ASSSGQYTDTQY
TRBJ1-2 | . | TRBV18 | ASSPSQPANYGYT
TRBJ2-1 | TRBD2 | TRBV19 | ASRTSGISEQF
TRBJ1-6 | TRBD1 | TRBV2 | ASSEFVPIDPDRANSPLH
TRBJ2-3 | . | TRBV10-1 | ASSDGLYHTDTQY
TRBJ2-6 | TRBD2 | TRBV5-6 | ASSSFRSGTFSGANVLT
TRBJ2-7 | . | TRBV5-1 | ASSVSGVEGEQY
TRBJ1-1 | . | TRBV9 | ASSIDRNTEAF
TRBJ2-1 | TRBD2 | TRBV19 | ASTSGGANEQF
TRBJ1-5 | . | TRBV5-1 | ASSSDPNQPQH
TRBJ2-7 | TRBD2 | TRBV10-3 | AISDGLAGVSYEQY
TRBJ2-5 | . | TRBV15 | ATSRAATGETQY
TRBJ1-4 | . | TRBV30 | AWSVQQKLF
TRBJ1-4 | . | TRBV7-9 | ASSRQSSNEKLF
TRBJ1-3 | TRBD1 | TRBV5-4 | ASSSRQGGNTIY
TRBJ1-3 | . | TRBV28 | ASSSPSPTGDGNTIY
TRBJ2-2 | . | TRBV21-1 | ASSKGGGINTGELF
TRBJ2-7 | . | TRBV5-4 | ASTQGPLFSYEQY
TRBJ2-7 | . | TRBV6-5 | ASRYDPDSSYEQY